Below are 29 T cell receptor beta chains sequenced from a single sample in a study of T cells after yellow fever vaccination. TCRdb reanalysed the 5' RACE reads using MiXCR and keeps one entry per CDR3 protein. Among 100,000 to 150,000 distinct CDR3 sequences, around 9.8% were seen once, and the ten largest hold about two fifths. The input for sequencing was CD8+ T cells sorted from PBMCs, taken on the day of the yellow fever booster vaccination. The receptors stem from a man younger than 35 who received the YFV17D yellow fever vaccine.

The genes are TRBV7-9 and TRBJ1-6; D gene unclear. The CDR3 runs 14 residues. Germline loops: CDR1 SEHNR, CDR2 FQNEAQ (reference sequence). Trimming removed 10 bases at V and 2 bases at J, with 12 bases between. DNA for the CDR3: TGTGCCACCACGGTGGGCCCCTATAATTCACCCCTCCACTTT. Its protein product is CATTVGPYNSPLHF.

The rearrangement uses TRBV3-1 and TRBJ2-1, with 14 bases that match TRBD2. The CDR3 runs 16 residues. The V segment lost 3 bases and the J segment 4 bases; nucleotides outside the gene matches: 2. Germline CDR1 LGHDT, CDR2 YNNKEL (reference sequence). DNA for the CDR3: TGTGCCAGCAGCCAGGGACTAGCGGGGGCATACAATGAGCAGTTCTTC. This translates into CASSQGLAGAYNEQFF.

The table lists this clonotype with a few counts. This rearrangement joins TRBV4-1 to TRBJ1-2; no clear D. Between the trimmed V and J ends, which lost 3 bases and 7 bases, there was a span of 15 bases. The CDR3 loop spans 14 amino acids. Germline V CDR1 and CDR2: MGHRA, YSYEKL. CDR3 bases: TGCGCCAGCAGCCACCTCCGGGAGACGGGTGGCTACACCTTC. Translation gives CASSHLRETGGYTF.

This clonotype was found a few times. The rearrangement links TRBV5-5 to TRBJ2-7; 9 bases agree with TRBD1. Germline V lookup: CDR1 SGHKS, CDR2 YYEKEE (reference sequence). The V and J ends lost 6 bases and 0 bases, in that order; junction bases with no gene match: 7. The CDR3 runs to 15 residues. The CDR3 loop reads CASTPKDRGSYEQYV. The CDR3 bases are TGTGCCAGCACCCCAAAGGACAGGGGCTCCTACGAGCAGTACGTC.

The rearrangement uses TRBV6-5 and TRBJ2-2; the D gene is possibly TRBD1 (6 bases). There are 15 residues in the CDR3. Germline CDR1 reads MNHEY; CDR2 reads SVGAGI. V lost 6 bases to trimming and J lost 0 bases, with 11 bases between them. The CDR3 loop is CASRLGQTNTGELFF. The DNA of the CDR3 is TGTGCCAGCAGACTCGGACAGACGAACACCGGGGAGCTGTTTTTT.

The V gene is TRBV28, the J gene TRBJ1-1; tentative D call: TRBD1 (5 bases). Germline values: CDR1 MDHEN, CDR2 SYDVKM. Trimming pared 8 bases from V and 4 bases from J, leaving 11 bases between. The CDR3 sequence is 12 residues long. Written as DNA, the CDR3 is TGTGCCAGCGACAGACCGATCACTGAAGCTTTCTTT. Amino acid sequence: CASDRPITEAFF.

This clonotype was found a few times. The chain joins TRBV9 to TRBJ1-2; TRBD1 might be the D (6 bases). The V gene lost 5 bases and the J gene lost 7 bases, with 15 bases spanning the gap. Germline V gene data show CDR1 as SGDLS and CDR2 as YYNGEE. This CDR3 has 13 amino acids. The CDR3 region is CASRESQGPGYTF. The DNA of the CDR3 is TGTGCCAGCAGAGAATCACAGGGACCTGGCTACACCTTC.

The chain links TRBV21-1 to TRBJ1-1. TRBV21-1 is shown as a pseudogene. This CDR3 has 11 residues. The CDR3 DNA follows: TGTGCCAGCAGCAAAACCCCTGAAGCTTTCTTT. It yields the protein CASSKTPEAFF.

This chain uses TRBV20-1 with TRBJ2-3, with unresolved D. CDR3 length equals 10 residues. The V gene's germline CDR1 is DFQATT and CDR2 SNEGSKA (reference sequence). V lost 5 bases to trimming and J lost 6 bases, with 6 bases between them. CDR3 coding DNA: TGCAGTGCTCCGAGGGATACGCAGTATTTT. This codes for CSAPRDTQYF.

This clonotype was seen ten or more times. The chain recombines TRBV4-1 with TRBJ2-5, with D hard to call. Germline-derived CDR1 and CDR2 are MGHRA and YSYEKL. CDR3 length: 16 residues. The V end was cut by 3 bases, the J end by 3 bases, with 17 bases between. CDR3 region: CASSHGDTEYEETQYF. CDR3 DNA sequence: TGCGCCAGCAGCCATGGTGACACGGAGTACGAAGAGACCCAGTACTTC.

This chain joins TRBV20-1 and TRBJ2-5; 11 positions match TRBD2. In germline, CDR1 is DFQATT, CDR2 SNEGSKA (reference sequence). The length of the CDR3 is 15 residues. V lost 8 bases and J lost 0; bases outside the gene matches: 8. The CDR3 here is CSRVLAGEYQETQYF. The CDR3, as DNA: TGCAGTAGAGTACTAGCGGGGGAGTACCAAGAGACCCAGTACTTC.

The genes are TRBV3-1 and TRBJ2-4, with D perhaps matching TRBD1 (6 bases). The CDR3 spans 17 residues. Germline V gene data show CDR1 as LGHDT and CDR2 as YNNKEL (reference sequence). V shed 2 bases and J shed 7 bases, with 21 bases lying between them. Here the CDR3 reads CASSQPQAGQYGNIQYF. The CDR3 region has the DNA TGTGCCAGCAGCCAACCACAGGCCGGACAGTATGGGAACATTCAGTACTTC.

V and J are TRBV6-5 and TRBJ2-1; D may correspond to TRBD1 or TRBD2 (6 bases each). CDR3 length: 12 residues. The V end was cut by 8 bases, the J end by 6 bases, with 11 bases between. Germline CDR1 MNHEY, CDR2 SVGAGI. The CDR3 spells CASARGGNEQFF. The CDR3 DNA sequence: TGTGCCAGCGCCAGGGGAGGCAATGAGCAGTTCTTC.

The J gene is TRBJ2-2, the V gene TRBV12-3 or TRBV12-4; 7 nucleotides align to TRBD2. The CDR3 has 12 residues. With 8 bases clipped from V and 6 bases from J, the junction kept 3 bases outside the gene matches. CDR3 region: CASLRGAGELFF. DNA of the CDR3: TGTGCCAGCCTACGGGGGGCCGGGGAGCTGTTTTTT.

This clonotype was counted a few times. J is TRBJ2-1 and V is TRBV7-9; D gene uncertain. The CDR3 totals 13 residues. Looked up from germline, CDR1 is SEHNR and CDR2 is FQNEAQ (reference sequence). Trimming left V 6 bases short and J 7 bases short, with 13 bases between. DNA of the CDR3: TGTGCCAGCAGGACTGGGGTTGGGAATGAGCAGTTCTTC. It is translated as CASRTGVGNEQFF. Filled out from reference TRBV7-9 and TRBJ2-1, the complete variable domain reads DTGVSQNPRHKITKRGQNVTFRCDPISEHNRLYWYRQTLGQGPEFLTYFQNEAQLEKSRLLSDRFSAERPKGSFSTLEIQRTEQGDSAMYLCASRTGVGNEQFFGPGTRLTVL.

The chain uses TRBV29-1 and TRBJ1-1, with D perhaps TRBD1 (5 bases). The CDR3 totals 13 residues. The germline V gene has CDR1 SQVTM and CDR2 ANQGSEA. Trimming stripped 5 bases from V and 3 bases from J, with 13 bases between. The DNA of the CDR3 is TGCAGCGTTTTTTCGCAGGGCTACACTGAAGCTTTCTTT. Its protein is CSVFSQGYTEAFF.

The chain recombines TRBV4-3 with TRBJ2-1; 9 bases are a match to TRBD2. Per the germline V gene, CDR1 is LGHNA and CDR2 is YSLEER. CDR3 size: 15 residues. Trimming removed 6 bases from V and 0 bases from J; junction bases left unmatched: 3. CDR3 DNA: TGCGCCAGCAGACCTAGCGGGGCCTCCTACAATGAGCAGTTCTTC. Translation gives CASRPSGASYNEQFF.

This clonotype was picked up a small number of times. The chain has TRBV7-2 and TRBJ2-5; the D gene is possibly TRBD2 (5 bases). Germline CDR1 reads SGHTA; CDR2 reads FQGNSA. The CDR3 consists of 14 residues. With 5 bases removed from V and 3 bases from J, the gap between germline ends came to 13 bases. The CDR3: CASSPERAEETQYF. The CDR3 bases are TGTGCCAGCAGCCCAGAGAGGGCCGAAGAGACCCAGTACTTC.

The genes are TRBV7-3 and TRBJ2-3, with D unclear. Germline V gene data show CDR1 as SGHTA and CDR2 as FQGTGA. Trimming removed 5 bases from V and 0 bases from J, with 9 bases in between. The CDR3 is 14 residues long. CDR3 nucleotides: TGTGCCAGCAGCCCTACGGTGAGCACAGATACGCAGTATTTT. As protein: CASSPTVSTDTQYF.

The J gene is TRBJ2-1, the V gene TRBV24-1; 15 positions match TRBD2. V gave up 1 base and J gave up 2 bases; unmatched junction bases: 5. The CDR3 is made up of 19 amino acids. Germline CDR1 and CDR2: KGHDR and SFDVKD. CDR3 nucleotides: TGTGCCACCAGTGATTTCCAGGGACTAGCGGGGGGACCCTACAATGAGCAGTTCTTC. It codes for CATSDFQGLAGGPYNEQFF.

V and J are TRBV4-1 and TRBJ2-7; D not resolved. Germline CDR1 reads MGHRA; CDR2 reads YSYEKL. The ends were cut back, 0 bases at V and 0 bases at J, with 9 bases in the middle. CDR3 length: 15 amino acids. CDR3 protein: CASSQEPLSSYEQYF. DNA of the CDR3: TGCGCCAGCAGCCAAGAGCCTTTGAGCTCCTACGAGCAGTACTTC.

The chain uses TRBV4-1 and TRBJ2-7, with D maybe TRBD2 (6 bases). The V gene lost 2 bases and the J gene lost 9 bases, with 17 bases spanning the gap. CDR1 and CDR2 (germline): MGHRA, YSYEKL. This CDR3 region has 14 residues. The CDR3 is CASSQIAGSYGQYV. Written as DNA, the CDR3 is TGCGCCAGCAGCCAAATAGCCGGGAGTTATGGGCAGTACGTC.

This clonotype appeared a few times. The rearrangement links TRBV20-1 to TRBJ2-3; a weak D match, TRBD2 (6 bases). V lost 4 bases and J lost 4, with 12 bases in between. The CDR3 contains 13 residues. The germline gives CDR1 DFQATT, CDR2 SNEGSKA (reference sequence). For the CDR3, the DNA is TGCAGTGCTACCGGCAGGGAGGCAGATACGCAGTATTTT. It translates to CSATGREADTQYF.

This clonotype has only a few counts. The CDR3 DNA reads as TGTGCCAGCAGCCAAGGTCTGATGTGGGCACAGGGTCGTACTGAAGCTTTCTTT. The encoded protein is CASSQGLMWAQGRTEAFF. V and J are TRBV14 and TRBJ1-1, with D tentatively TRBD1 (6 bases). Germline assignment: CDR1 SGHDN and CDR2 FVKESK. V lost 1 base to trimming and J lost 5 bases, with 23 bases between them. There are 18 residues in the CDR3.

The table lists this clonotype with many counts. The J gene is TRBJ2-1, the V gene TRBV7-2; D not certain. V was trimmed by 1 base and J by 10 bases, leaving 11 bases between them. The CDR3 totals 13 residues. Germline loops: CDR1 SGHTA, CDR2 FQGNSA. The CDR3 nucleotides read TGTGCCAGCAGCTTAGGAGACTCGGCAGAGCAGTTCTTC. Its protein product is CASSLGDSAEQFF.

A word on this clonotype: As the CDR3 is not closed by the conserved phenylalanine or tryptophan, this likely results from a read error. The V gene is TRBV29-1, the J gene TRBJ2-5; 8 positions match TRBD1. Germline CDR1 reads SQVTM; CDR2 reads ANQGSEA. V was clipped by 6 bases and J by 4 bases; unmatched bases: 10. The CDR3 is 14 residues long. This chain's CDR3 is CSVPPFGQGETQYL. The DNA of the CDR3 is TGCAGCGTCCCCCCGTTCGGACAGGGAGAGACCCAGTACTTA.

In this sample, this clonotype turned up many times. The chain has TRBV7-9 and TRBJ2-1, with no clear D. The CDR3 runs to 12 residues. V was cut by 5 bases and J by 5 bases, with 7 bases left in between. Germline CDR1 SEHNR, CDR2 FQNEAQ (reference sequence). This chain's CDR3 is CASSPSHNEQFF. The CDR3 nucleotides are TGTGCCAGCAGCCCGAGCCACAATGAGCAGTTCTTC.

This sequence joins TRBV19 and TRBJ1-1; D remains unclear. The V gene lost 8 bases and the J gene lost 3 bases, with 19 bases spanning the gap. Germline V gene lookup returns CDR1 LNHDA and CDR2 SQIVND (reference sequence). The CDR3 contains 15 residues. CDR3 nucleotide sequence: TGTGCCAGTGTTCAAAGCGGCTATACAGACACTGAAGCTTTCTTT. This gives the protein CASVQSGYTDTEAFF.

The rearrangement joins TRBV20-1 to TRBJ2-5; D gene unclear. Germline V gives CDR1 DFQATT, CDR2 SNEGSKA (reference sequence). Trimming stripped 0 bases from V and 5 bases from J, with 4 bases between. The CDR3 runs to 11 residues. The CDR3 sequence is CSARDLETQYF. The CDR3 region has the DNA TGCAGTGCTAGAGATCTTGAGACCCAGTACTTC.